This TCR beta chain originates from a study of blood T cell repertoires in COVID-19. For the study at large: COVID-19 samples from acute and convalescent phases originated in the United States, Italy and Spain. From T cells, B-cell-depleted T cells, or PBMCs came the material, which was cDNA or gDNA.

From germline, CDR1 is SEHNR and CDR2 FQNEAQ (reference sequence). With 5 bases clipped from V and 3 bases from J, the junction kept 12 bases outside the gene matches. This CDR3 is built from 17 residues. Methods used by the authors: Reference gene primer amplification gave nucleated cell count estimates. TCRdb keeps only in-frame clones here, not all; method: immunoSEQ multiplex PCR. V and J calls and clone size are as listed in that table; D and trimming were resolved from the DNA. The data contain 140,000 to 150,000 clones, about four fifths of them singletons. This TCR came from a human donor with acute or convalescent COVID-19. The donor label of this sample is uncertain. The chain recombines TRBV7-9 with TRBJ2-2; 7 positions match TRBD2. The sequenced sample was peripheral blood. The CDR3 DNA follows: TGTGCCAGCAGCAGCCCCATCCGGGGGGATGACACCGGGGAGCTGTTTTTT. Encoded protein: CASSSPIRGDDTGELFF.